Below, 11 T cell receptor beta chains from the same sample are listed, as sequenced in a study of blood T cell repertoires in COVID-19. Method: immunoSEQ multiplex PCR; TCRdb's copy keeps in-frame clones and lacks some. Of some 170,000 clones in the sample, roughly 90% are singletons; the top ten hold about 18%. The sequencing input was peripheral blood. The receptors were sampled from a man aged 55 to 69 with active or convalescent COVID-19.

For the CDR3, the DNA is TGTGCCAGCAGCCCCACTAGCGGGGGGCAGATTGAGCAGTTCTTC. Translating it yields CASSPTSGGQIEQFF. The chain combines TRBV7-6 with TRBJ2-1; TRBD2 matches 12 bases. Trimming at V came to 5 bases and at J to 9 bases, leaving 8 bases not matched to a gene. Per germline, CDR1 SGHVS and CDR2 FNYEAQ. The CDR3 covers 15 residues. Together with reference TRBV7-6 and TRBJ2-1, the CDR3 gives the full variable domain: GAGVSQSPRYKVTKRGQDVALRCDPISGHVSLYWYRQALGQGPEFLTYFNYEAQQDKSGLPNDRFSAERPEGSISTLTIQRTEQRDSAMYRCASSPTSGGQIEQFFGPGTRLTVL.

This clone was observed a single time. This rearrangement joins TRBV7-9 to TRBJ1-2, with D possibly TRBD1 on 6 matching bases. From germline, CDR1 is SEHNR and CDR2 FQNEAQ (reference sequence). The V gene lost 2 bases and the J gene lost 4 bases, with 8 bases spanning the gap. The CDR3 runs 13 residues. The CDR3, as DNA: TGTGCCAGCAGCTTACAGGGGTCCTATGGCTACACCTTC. Its translation is CASSLQGSYGYTF.

The chain employs TRBV5-1 and TRBJ1-2, with TRBD1 matching over 10 bases. Germline V CDR1 and CDR2: SGHRS, YFSETQ. The CDR3 loop spans 16 amino acids. Trimming at V came to 0 bases and at J to 3 bases, leaving 5 bases not matched to a gene. The CDR3 sequence: CASSLGGQGTDYGYTF. The CDR3 coding sequence is TGCGCCAGCAGCTTGGGGGGACAGGGGACGGACTATGGCTACACCTTC.

This chain joins TRBV7-2 and TRBJ1-2, with TRBD1 identical over 8 bases. Germline CDR1 is SGHTA and CDR2 is FQGNSA. The CDR3 totals 13 residues. The J segment lost 3 bases and the V segment lost 6 bases, leaving 3 bases of the junction unmatched. CDR3 in amino acids: CASSLTGDYGYTF. Here the CDR3 DNA reads TGTGCCAGCAGTCTGACAGGGGACTATGGCTACACCTTC.

The chain carries TRBV11-2 and TRBJ1-2, with 7 positions matching TRBD1. Trimming removed 3 bases from V and 5 bases from J; junction bases left unmatched: 12. Per the germline V gene, CDR1 is SGHAT and CDR2 is FQNNGV. The CDR3 is made up of 16 amino acids. CDR3 region: CASSFPGTVQPYGYTF. The CDR3 region has the DNA TGTGCCAGCAGCTTCCCCGGGACAGTGCAGCCTTATGGCTACACCTTC.

The genes are TRBV10-2 and TRBJ2-1; 11 nucleotides align to TRBD2. Germline CDR1 WSHSY, CDR2 SAAADI. There are 15 residues in the CDR3. Trimming removed 4 bases from V and 7 bases from J; junction bases left unmatched: 6. The DNA for the CDR3 is TGCGCCAGCAGTGGTCTAGCGGGAGGAAGGAATGAGCAGTTCTTC. This codes for CASSGLAGGRNEQFF.

V and J are TRBV19 and TRBJ2-1, with 7 bases matching TRBD2. Looked up from germline, CDR1 is LNHDA and CDR2 is SQIVND (reference sequence). V was clipped by 6 bases and J by 0 bases; unmatched bases: 5. CDR3 length: 15 amino acids. The CDR3 sequence is CASREGGSSYNEQFF. The DNA of the CDR3 is TGTGCCAGTAGGGAGGGCGGGAGCTCCTACAATGAGCAGTTCTTC.

This clone was seen just once. The rearrangement joins TRBV10-3 to TRBJ1-3; TRBD1 matches 9 bases. The germline gives CDR1 ENHRY, CDR2 SYGVKD. After removal of 2 bases from V and 4 bases from J, the junction contained 3 bases not matched to a gene. The CDR3 is 15 amino acids. The CDR3 coding sequence is TGTGCCATCAGTGAGCGGACAGGGGAAGGAAACACCATATATTTT. Its translation is CAISERTGEGNTIYF.

This rearrangement joins TRBV24-1 to TRBJ2-3; D perhaps matches TRBD2 (6 bases). The CDR3 consists of 19 residues. V lost 9 bases to trimming and J lost 5 bases, with 32 bases between them. The germline gives CDR1 KGHDR, CDR2 SFDVKD. The CDR3 here is CATSLDIGGKIERKDTQYF. The CDR3 DNA reads as TGTGCCACCTCCCTGGATATCGGAGGGAAGATCGAGCGAAAAGATACGCAGTATTTT.

The V and J genes are TRBV5-6 and TRBJ1-2, with TRBD1 matching over 7 bases. The V gene end was trimmed by 6 bases and the J gene end by 3 bases; junction bases not matched to a gene: 2. The CDR3 is 12 amino acids. From germline, CDR1 is SGHDT and CDR2 YYEEEE. In DNA, the CDR3 is TGTGCCAGCATCGGGACAGACTATGGCTACACCTTC. Amino acid sequence: CASIGTDYGYTF.

This clone has more than one count but fewer than ten. The chain combines TRBV6-2 or TRBV6-3 with TRBJ1-1; 8 bases align to TRBD1. The CDR3 loop spans 17 amino acids. The germline V gene has CDR1 MNHEY and CDR2 SVGEGT. The V gene end was trimmed by 0 bases and the J gene end by 5 bases; junction bases not matched to a gene: 11. For the CDR3, the DNA is TGTGCCAGCAGTTACTCGTACCTCCAGGGGGCTGGTACTGAAGCTTTCTTT. It encodes CASSYSYLQGAGTEAFF.